This T cell receptor beta chain is drawn from a study of CD8 T cells in Susac syndrome. Study-wide results and limits: By the study's own acknowledgment, its TCR sequencing and HLA analysis included relatively few individuals.

This clonotype was counted only a few times. Its antigen is unknown. CD8+ and CD4+ blood T cells underwent TCR beta sequencing. FACS was used to enrich TEMRA cells, whereas the CD8+ and CD4+ T cells were obtained by negative isolation. Reverse transcription of about 0.45 to 1 ug RNA used random hexamers. Amplification of TCR beta CDR3 across 54 Vbeta and 13 Jbeta was performed with immunoSEQ multiplex PCR. TCRdb reprocessed the immunoSEQ multiplex PCR reads with MiXCR, giving one entry per CDR3 protein. The data contain approximately 140,000 distinct CDR3 sequences, roughly 76% of them seen just once; the ten biggest clones take up 0.5% to 0.65%. V lost 8 bases, J lost 4 bases, and 5 bases lay in between. The germline V gene encodes CDR1 MNHEY and CDR2 SVGAGI. The CDR3 extends over 10 amino acids.

V is TRBV6-5 and J is TRBJ2-5, with D unclear. The sample was CD8+ T cells from PBMCs. This TCR was recovered from a human donor with multiple sclerosis. The CDR3 DNA follows: TGTGCCAGCGAAGGAGAGACCCAGTACTTC. Translated, it gives CASEGETQYF.